The 31 T cell receptor beta chains below come from one sample, sequenced in a study of follicular helper T cells after annual influenza vaccination. Time point reported: 2015-2016 season, pre-vaccination. Generated by immunoSEQ multiplex PCR, the TCRdb table keeps only in-frame clones and is missing some. The sample consists of about 12,000 clones, 80% of them appearing once. The sequencing here drew on CXCR5+ CD38- circulating T follicular helper cells from blood, taken on the day of influenza vaccination. Sample subset: circulating Tfh, non-naive CD4+CXCR5+PD-1+ (ICOS+CD38+ or ICOS-CD38-). Receptors originate from an adult who received the influenza vaccine.

This clone has only a few counts. This sequence joins TRBV28 and TRBJ1-4; the D gene is possibly TRBD1 (6 bases). V lost 6 bases and J lost 7, with 15 bases in between. CDR3 length: 14 amino acids. Per the germline V gene, CDR1 is MDHEN and CDR2 is SYDVKM. This CDR3 reads CASSPSKGVEKLFF. The CDR3 DNA reads as TGTGCCAGCAGCCCCTCGAAGGGGGTTGAAAAACTGTTTTTT.

The chain is built from TRBV4-2 and TRBJ2-3; 9 bases agree with TRBD2. The CDR3 length is 15 residues. CDR1 is LGHNA, CDR2 YNFKEQ, per germline. After removal of 3 bases from V and 5 bases from J, the junction contained 6 bases not matched to a gene. This CDR3 reads CASSHLAGGQDTQYF. CDR3 sequence (DNA): TGTGCCAGCAGCCACCTCGCGGGGGGGCAAGATACGCAGTATTTT.

The gene calls are TRBV6-6 and TRBJ1-5; TRBD1 agrees at 10 bases. The length of the CDR3 is 14 residues. Germline V gives CDR1 MNHNY, CDR2 SVGAGI (reference sequence). V shed 6 bases, J shed 3 bases, and the junction held 2 bases outside the gene matches. The CDR3 region has the DNA TGTGCCAGCAGCGACAGGGGGCACAATCAGCCCCAGCATTTT. It encodes CASSDRGHNQPQHF.

This clone occurred a few times. This CDR3 is CASSFVVSWTEAFF. The DNA of the CDR3 is TGTGCCAGCAGCTTTGTGGTCAGTTGGACTGAAGCTTTCTTT. The chain is built from TRBV12-1 and TRBJ1-1; the table calls TRBD1, which could not be checked here. TRBV12-1 is designated a pseudogene. The CDR3 is 14 amino acids.

The chain couples TRBV7-2 to TRBJ2-2; D is possibly TRBD2 (5 bases). Germline-derived CDR1 and CDR2 are SGHTA and FQGNSA. V shed 7 bases and J shed 7 bases, with 13 bases lying between them. The CDR3 has 13 amino acids. The DNA of the CDR3 is TGTGCCAGCACCGCCCATCGGGACGGGGAGCTGTTTTTT. Translating gives CASTAHRDGELFF.

This chain uses TRBV5-6 with TRBJ2-3; 8 bases fit TRBD2. V was clipped by 0 bases and J by 5 bases; unmatched bases: 2. CDR3 length equals 14 residues. Germline V gives CDR1 SGHDT, CDR2 YYEEEE. In DNA, the CDR3 is TGTGCCAGCAGCTTGGAGCTAGCGGGAGATACGCAGTATTTT. The encoded protein is CASSLELAGDTQYF.

The gene calls are TRBV19 and TRBJ1-1, with a weak D call TRBD1 (5 bases). The length of the CDR3 is 13 residues. Germline assignment: CDR1 LNHDA and CDR2 SQIVND (reference sequence). V lost 5 bases and J 5 bases, leaving 12 bases between the germline ends. This CDR3 reads CASSVGGGTEAFF. CDR3 DNA sequence: TGTGCCAGTAGTGTGGGGGGAGGAACTGAAGCTTTCTTT.

This chain joins TRBV7-8 and TRBJ1-4; TRBD1 aligns across 9 bases. Germline CDR1 is SGHVS and CDR2 is FQNEAQ. The CDR3 contains 18 residues. V was pared by 5 bases and J by 7 bases, with 17 bases of the junction left unmatched. The CDR3 sequence is CASSTHTGTGSGGEKLFF. The CDR3 nucleotides read TGTGCCAGCAGCACTCACACCGGGACAGGGTCCGGAGGTGAAAAACTGTTTTTT.

The chain is built from TRBV28 and TRBJ1-2, with 8 positions matching TRBD1. The CDR3 runs to 15 residues. Germline V CDR1 and CDR2: MDHEN, SYDVKM. V lost 5 bases and J lost 4; bases outside the gene matches: 9. The CDR3 bases are TGTGCCAGCAGTCGCCCAGGGGGCGGTTCCTATGGCTACACCTTC. As protein: CASSRPGGGSYGYTF.

The chain has TRBV7-9 and TRBJ1-3, with 8 bases identical to TRBD1. This CDR3 is built from 14 residues. V was pared by 4 bases and J by 4 bases, with 3 bases of the junction left unmatched. Germline V lookup: CDR1 SEHNR, CDR2 FQNEAQ (reference sequence). As DNA, the CDR3 is TGTGCCAGCAGCTCGACAGGGGACGGAAACACCATATATTTT. This gives the protein CASSSTGDGNTIYF. Full variable domain (rest looked up from reference TRBV7-9 and TRBJ1-3): DTGVSQNPRHKITKRGQNVTFRCDPISEHNRLYWYRQTLGQGPEFLTYFQNEAQLEKSRLLSDRFSAERPKGSFSTLEIQRTEQGDSAMYLCASSSTGDGNTIYFGEGSWLTVV.

The J gene is TRBJ2-5, the V gene TRBV5-4; D gene unclear. The V and J ends lost 2 bases and 5 bases respectively, with 13 bases between them. The CDR3 sequence is 14 residues long. Germline CDR1 reads SGHNT; CDR2 reads YYREEE (reference sequence). This CDR3 reads CASSFRRRGETQYF. The CDR3 DNA reads TGTGCCAGCAGCTTTCGGCGGCGTGGGGAGACCCAGTACTTC.

The chain employs TRBV10-1 and TRBJ2-1; a weak D match, TRBD2 (5 bases). Germline-derived CDR1 and CDR2 are WNHNN and SYGVQD (reference sequence). Trimming took 2 bases from V and 9 from J, leaving 14 bases between them. The length of the CDR3 is 14 residues. The CDR3 protein is CASSEAWGDGEQFF. The DNA of the CDR3 is TGCGCCAGCAGTGAGGCGTGGGGAGATGGTGAGCAGTTCTTC.

The chain links TRBV5-1 to TRBJ2-7; 9 bases align to TRBD1. Germline V gene data show CDR1 as SGHRS and CDR2 as YFSETQ. V shed 4 bases, J shed 0 bases, and the junction held 5 bases outside the gene matches. CDR3 size: 15 residues. The CDR3 loop reads CASSPRTGASYEQYF. The CDR3 DNA follows: TGCGCCAGCAGCCCCCGGACAGGGGCCTCCTACGAGCAGTACTTC.

This clone was seen a single time. The gene calls are TRBV7-2 and TRBJ2-2; 9 bases match TRBD1. This CDR3 comprises 15 residues. After removal of 5 bases from V and 2 bases from J, the junction contained 3 bases not matched to a gene. In germline, CDR1 is SGHTA, CDR2 FQGNSA. Here the CDR3 reads CASSRDRANTGELFF. The CDR3 DNA reads TGTGCCAGCAGCCGGGACAGGGCAAACACCGGGGAGCTGTTTTTT.

The chain combines TRBV5-6 with TRBJ2-7; possible D gene TRBD2, 6 bases. Trimming stripped 0 bases from V and 5 bases from J, with 12 bases between. This CDR3 spans 14 amino acids. CDR1 and CDR2 (germline): SGHDT, YYEEEE. CDR3 amino acids: CASSLGRRGNEQYF. The CDR3 DNA reads TGTGCCAGCAGCTTGGGCCGCCGGGGGAACGAGCAGTACTTC.

The V gene is TRBV5-1, the J gene TRBJ1-4; D is unclear. The CDR3 spans 13 residues. Germline CDR1 SGHRS, CDR2 YFSETQ. The V and J ends lost 4 bases and 8 bases respectively, with 12 bases between them. CDR3 coding DNA: TGCGCCAGCAGCCTAAGGACGTCCGAAAAACTGTTTTTT. Its protein is CASSLRTSEKLFF.

This sequence joins TRBV7-2 and TRBJ1-2, with D unclear. V was shortened by 4 bases and J by 3 bases, with 9 bases between the two germline ends. Germline values: CDR1 SGHTA, CDR2 FQGNSA. The CDR3 has 13 amino acids. In nucleotides, the CDR3 is TGTGCCAGCAGCTCCGGACCTTACTATGGCTACACCTTC. Protein product: CASSSGPYYGYTF.

The J gene is TRBJ2-7, the V gene TRBV11-2; 7 bases are shared with TRBD2. V shed 1 base, J shed 2 bases, and the junction held 14 bases outside the gene matches. CDR1 SGHAT and CDR2 FQNNGV come from the germline V gene. CDR3 length equals 18 residues. The CDR3 sequence is CASSLARDGWGGAYEQYF. CDR3 in DNA: TGTGCCAGCAGCTTAGCTAGGGATGGGTGGGGGGGGGCCTACGAGCAGTACTTC.

This clone showed up just once. This chain links TRBV4-1 with TRBJ2-3; D possibly corresponds to TRBD1 (6 bases). V dropped 0 bases and J dropped 4 bases, with 8 bases sitting between them. Germline CDR1 and CDR2: MGHRA and YSYEKL. The CDR3 is 14 residues long. CDR3 loop: CASSQEEGADTQYF. For the CDR3, the DNA is TGCGCCAGCAGCCAAGAAGAGGGGGCAGATACGCAGTATTTT.

This chain connects TRBV11-2 to TRBJ2-3, with TRBD1 identical over 10 bases. This CDR3 has 16 amino acids. With V trimmed by 5 bases and J by 2 bases, 7 bases remained unmatched. From germline, CDR1 is SGHAT and CDR2 FQNNGV. The CDR3 spells CASSTGQGVNTDTQYF. The CDR3 nucleotides are TGTGCCAGCAGCACCGGACAGGGGGTAAACACAGATACGCAGTATTTT.

J is TRBJ2-3 and V is TRBV4-3; no firm D call. Trimming stripped 1 base from V and 6 bases from J, with 2 bases between. CDR1 is LGHNA and CDR2 is YSLEER in the germline V gene. The CDR3 extends over 11 amino acids. The CDR3 DNA reads as TGCGCCAGCAGCCAAGGGGATACGCAGTATTTT. Residues: CASSQGDTQYF.

The V and J genes are TRBV2 and TRBJ1-4, with 10 bases matching TRBD1. Trimming at V came to 7 bases and at J to 6 bases, leaving 5 bases not matched to a gene. The CDR3 is made up of 14 amino acids. Germline values: CDR1 SNHLY, CDR2 FYNNEI. The CDR3 nucleotides are TGTGCCAGCAATTCCGGGACAGGGGATGAAAAACTGTTTTTT. It is translated as CASNSGTGDEKLFF.

The chain employs TRBV19 and TRBJ1-5; D not certain. Germline CDR1 LNHDA, CDR2 SQIVND (reference sequence). The CDR3 runs to 15 residues. Trimming shortened V by 4 bases and J by 1 base, and 11 bases separated the two germline ends. CDR3 in amino acids: CASSRQVRSNQPQHF. CDR3 in DNA: TGTGCCAGTAGTAGGCAGGTCCGGAGCAATCAGCCCCAGCATTTT.

The chain joins TRBV15 to TRBJ1-1; 11 positions agree with TRBD1. The CDR3 sequence is 16 residues long. Losses at the gene ends were 2 bases for V and 0 bases for J; bases not matched to a gene: 2. Germline V gene lookup returns CDR1 LNHNV and CDR2 YYDKDF (reference sequence). CDR3 protein: CATSRWTGGLNTEAFF. The CDR3 coding sequence is TGTGCCACCAGCAGATGGACAGGGGGCTTGAACACTGAAGCTTTCTTT.

This clone was counted a few times. J is TRBJ1-6 and V is TRBV7-2; 7 bases map to TRBD1. Germline V gene lookup returns CDR1 SGHTA and CDR2 FQGNSA. With 6 bases clipped from V and 9 bases from J, the junction kept 5 bases outside the gene matches. This CDR3 comprises 13 residues. In nucleotides, the CDR3 is TGTGCCAGCAGAGCCGACAGGGTTTCACCCCTCCACTTT. Translated, it gives CASRADRVSPLHF.

This clone was seen a few times. The rearrangement links TRBV15 to TRBJ2-5, with TRBD2 identical over 12 bases. The CDR3 has 17 amino acids. In germline, CDR1 is LNHNV, CDR2 YYDKDF (reference sequence). The V and J ends lost 2 bases and 0 bases, in that order; junction bases with no gene match: 4. Written as DNA, the CDR3 is TGTGCCACCAGCAGACCTAGCGGGGGGGCAAACCAAGAGACCCAGTACTTC. Amino acid sequence: CATSRPSGGANQETQYF. The variable domain in full, completed from reference TRBV15 and TRBJ2-5, reads DAMVIQNPRYQVTQFGKPVTLSCSQTLNHNVMYWYQQKSSQAPKLLFHYYDKDFNNEADTPDNFQSRRPNTSFCFLDIRSPGLGDTAMYLCATSRPSGGANQETQYFGPGTRLLVL.

In its sample, this clone was seen a few times. The chain links TRBV10-3 to TRBJ2-7; the D is unclear. The germline V gene encodes CDR1 ENHRY and CDR2 SYGVKD. The germline V and J ends were trimmed by 3 bases and 5 bases, with 11 bases remaining between them. The CDR3 is 13 residues long. The CDR3 DNA follows: TGTGCCATCAGTGATTCTGGCCCCGACGAGCAGTACTTC. Translated, it gives CAISDSGPDEQYF.

This clone came up once. The chain joins TRBV7-6 to TRBJ1-2, with 11 bases aligning to TRBD1. Germline lookup yields CDR1 SGHVS and CDR2 FNYEAQ. The CDR3 runs to 14 residues. With V trimmed by 4 bases and J by 2 bases, 0 bases remained unmatched. The CDR3 DNA follows: TGTGCCAGCAGCTGGGACAGGGGGAACTATGGCTACACCTTC. The encoded protein is CASSWDRGNYGYTF. The complete variable domain, with remaining parts taken from reference TRBV7-6 and TRBJ1-2, reads GAGVSQSPRYKVTKRGQDVALRCDPISGHVSLYWYRQALGQGPEFLTYFNYEAQQDKSGLPNDRFSAERPEGSISTLTIQRTEQRDSAMYRCASSWDRGNYGYTFGSGTRLTVV.

CDR3 DNA: TGTGCCAGCAGCTTAGAGGGTGGTGGAAACACCATATATTTT. Encoded protein: CASSLEGGGNTIYF. The chain couples TRBV7-9 to TRBJ1-3; D is undetermined. From germline, CDR1 is SEHNR and CDR2 FQNEAQ (reference sequence). Trimming took 1 base from V and 3 from J, leaving 7 bases between them. The CDR3 has 14 residues. Complete variable domain (other parts from reference TRBV7-9 and TRBJ1-3): DTGVSQNPRHKITKRGQNVTFRCDPISEHNRLYWYRQTLGQGPEFLTYFQNEAQLEKSRLLSDRFSAERPKGSFSTLEIQRTEQGDSAMYLCASSLEGGGNTIYFGEGSWLTVV.

The table lists this clone with a few counts. The chain links TRBV28 to TRBJ1-2; possibly TRBD1 for D (5 bases). This CDR3 comprises 16 residues. The V gene's germline CDR1 is MDHEN and CDR2 SYDVKM. V gave up 7 bases and J gave up 8 bases, with 26 bases separating them. The CDR3 spells CASNGADGAALGGYTF. The CDR3 nucleotides read TGTGCCAGCAACGGAGCGGACGGGGCCGCTTTAGGCGGCTACACCTTC.

This chain connects TRBV7-3 to TRBJ1-1; D gene unclear. Germline V gene sequence: CDR1 SGHTA, CDR2 FQGTGA. The germline V and J ends were trimmed by 1 base and 1 base, with 7 bases remaining between them. CDR3 length equals 14 residues. In DNA form, the CDR3 reads TGTGCCAGCAGCTTAAGTGCAGGGAACACTGAAGCTTTCTTT. This gives the protein CASSLSAGNTEAFF.